The present T cell receptor (beta chain) was sequenced within a study of Graves' ophthalmopathy and Graves' hyperthyroidism. Study-wide context: Untreated patients at initial diagnosis provided peripheral blood.

General study points: The blood repertoire also included most expanded thyroid clonotypes above 0.001 frequency.

Ophthalmopathy in the donors was of moderate-to-severe activity, with CAS ≥3, NOSPECS ≥4 and duration under 3 months. Symptoms, serum thyroxine and TRAb, thyroid ultrasound, and orbital computed tomography formed the diagnostic basis. After removal of 4 bases from V and 5 bases from J, the junction contained 14 bases not matched to a gene. The V gene's germline CDR1 is MGHRA and CDR2 YSYEKL. The CDR3 is 18 amino acids. This clonotype was recorded a few times. No antigen is known for it. RNA transcripts yielded amplified TCR beta CDR3 regions. RT-PCR in the first round used HTBI primers; a second-round multiplex PCR followed. TCRdb fed the multiplex PCR reads into MiXCR, producing one record per CDR3 protein. The data contain over 450,000 distinct CDR3 sequences, roughly 14% of them singletons.

The sequence was obtained from a woman aged 25 to 39 with Graves' ophthalmopathy. Material: blood. This chain connects TRBV4-1 to TRBJ1-1, with TRBD1 matching 12 bases. In DNA form, the CDR3 reads TGCGCCAGCAGCCCCAGAGGTCCCGGGACAGGGGGCTGGACTGAAGCTTTCTTT. It translates to CASSPRGPGTGGWTEAFF.